These T cell receptor beta chains were read from a single sample in a study of glioma-infiltrating T cells after dendritic cell vaccination. Sequenced by immunoSEQ multiplex PCR; TCRdb stores in-frame clones only, minus some. The sample includes about 100,000 clones, over 60% seen only once; the top ten take less than 7%. The starting material was blood, obtained before dendritic cell vaccination. The source of these receptors is a human donor with glioblastoma. The CDR3 runs from the conserved cysteine through the conserved F or W. The D gene is left open where the match is weak. Some rows mark clone size as missing; the rest say once, few, many or name a class of expanded clone.

d_gene: NA
abundance: once
v_gene: TRBV29-1
j_gene: TRBJ1-1
CDR3nt: TGCAGCGTTGTTGTCAGGGGAAACACTGAAGCTTTCTTT
CDR3aa: CSVVVRGNTEAFF

d_gene: TRBD2
abundance: NA
v_gene: TRBV6-1
j_gene: TRBJ2-7
CDR3nt: TGTGCCGCGCGGCCCCTAGCGGGAGGGCCGGAGGAGCAGTACTTC
CDR3aa: CAARPLAGGPEEQYF

d_gene: TRBD1
abundance: NA
v_gene: TRBV2
j_gene: TRBJ1-4
CDR3nt: TGTGCCAGCACGGACGACAGGGGAATTGAAAAACTGTTTTTT
CDR3aa: CASTDDRGIEKLFF

d_gene: NA
abundance: NA
v_gene: TRBV7-9
j_gene: TRBJ1-1
CDR3nt: TGTGCCAGCAGCTTAGTTGGTGCGGCGGCTGAAGCTTTCTTT
CDR3aa: CASSLVGAAAEAFF

d_gene: NA
abundance: many
v_gene: TRBV6-6
j_gene: TRBJ1-5
CDR3nt: TGTGCCAGCAGTTACCCACAGGGAACCAATCAGCCCCAGCATTTT
CDR3aa: CASSYPQGTNQPQHF

d_gene: NA
abundance: NA
v_gene: TRBV30
j_gene: TRBJ1-5
CDR3nt: TGTGCCTGGAGTGCGGGCAGGGATCAGCCCCAGCATTTT
CDR3aa: CAWSAGRDQPQHF

d_gene: NA
abundance: few
v_gene: TRBV19
j_gene: TRBJ2-1
CDR3nt: TGTGCCAGTAGTATAGCACTCGCGGTTGAGCAGTTCTTC
CDR3aa: CASSIALAVEQFF

d_gene: NA
abundance: NA
v_gene: TRBV5-1
j_gene: TRBJ2-3
CDR3nt: TGCGCCAGCAGCTTGGACGGCCAGGGACTGGATACGCAGTATTTT
CDR3aa: CASSLDGQGLDTQYF

d_gene: TRBD1
abundance: NA
v_gene: TRBV27
j_gene: TRBJ1-4
CDR3nt: TGTGCCAGCAGGTACGGACAGGCCTCTAATGAAAAACTGTTTTTT
CDR3aa: CASRYGQASNEKLFF

d_gene: TRBD1
abundance: few
v_gene: TRBV2
j_gene: TRBJ1-2
CDR3nt: TGTGCCAGCACTGGGGGACAGGGCGGTGGCTACACCTTC
CDR3aa: CASTGGQGGGYTF

d_gene: NA
abundance: once
v_gene: TRBV6-1
j_gene: TRBJ2-1
CDR3nt: TGTGCCAGCAGTGATAGCGGATCCTACAATGAGCAGTTCTTC
CDR3aa: CASSDSGSYNEQFF

d_gene: TRBD1
abundance: NA
v_gene: TRBV4-1
j_gene: TRBJ1-2
CDR3nt: TGCGCCAGCAGCCAAGAAAGGACAGGGTTAATCGCTAACTATGGCTACACCTTC
CDR3aa: CASSQERTGLIANYGYTF

d_gene: NA
abundance: NA
v_gene: TRBV15
j_gene: TRBJ2-5
CDR3nt: TGTGCCACCAGCAGAATAGCTGGAGTGGAGACCCAGTACTTC
CDR3aa: CATSRIAGVETQYF

d_gene: NA
abundance: NA
v_gene: TRBV5-6
j_gene: TRBJ2-7
CDR3nt: TGTGCCAGCAGCACGTCTCCAGCGGTGGAGCAGTACTTC
CDR3aa: CASSTSPAVEQYF